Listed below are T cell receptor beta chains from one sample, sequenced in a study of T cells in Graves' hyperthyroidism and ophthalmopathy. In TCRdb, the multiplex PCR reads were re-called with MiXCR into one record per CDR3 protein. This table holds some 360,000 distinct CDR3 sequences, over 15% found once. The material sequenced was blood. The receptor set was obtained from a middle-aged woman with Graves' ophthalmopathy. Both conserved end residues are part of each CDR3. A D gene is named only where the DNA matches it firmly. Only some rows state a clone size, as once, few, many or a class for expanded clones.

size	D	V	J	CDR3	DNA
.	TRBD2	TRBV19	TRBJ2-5	CASSIAGGQETQYF	TGTGCCAGTAGTATAGCGGGAGGACAAGAGACCCAGTACTTC
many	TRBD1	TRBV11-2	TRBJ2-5	CASSYSTGGVLKETQYF	TGTGCCAGCAGCTACTCCACAGGGGGCGTATTAAAAGAGACCCAGTACTTC
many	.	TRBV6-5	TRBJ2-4	CASSYGVAKNIQYF	TGTGCCAGCAGTTACGGGGTAGCCAAAAACATTCAGTACTTC
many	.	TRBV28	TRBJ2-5	CASSQNRETQYF	TGTGCCAGCAGCCAAAACAGGGAGACCCAGTACTTC
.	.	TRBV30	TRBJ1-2	CAWSPRGFRANYGYTF	TGTGCCTGGAGTCCCCGGGGCTTTAGGGCTAACTATGGCTACACCTTC
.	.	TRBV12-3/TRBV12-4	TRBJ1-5	CASSLGPDQHF	TGTGCCAGCAGCCTAGGACCGGACCAGCATTTC
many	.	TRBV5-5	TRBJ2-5	CASSLRTDKETQYF	TGTGCCAGCAGCTTAAGAACAGACAAAGAGACCCAGTACTTC
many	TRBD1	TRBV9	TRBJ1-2	CASSPRQGAYGYTF	TGTGCCAGCAGCCCCAGACAGGGAGCTTATGGCTACACCTTC
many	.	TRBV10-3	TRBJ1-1	CAISDPRMNTEAFF	TGTGCCATCAGTGATCCCCGTATGAACACTGAAGCTTTCTTT
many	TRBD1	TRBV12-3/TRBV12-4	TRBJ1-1	CASTPSGTDYTEAFF	TGTGCCAGCACCCCCTCCGGGACAGATTACACTGAAGCTTTCTTT
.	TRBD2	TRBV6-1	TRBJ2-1	CASSTTSGRREQFF	TGTGCCAGCAGCACCACTAGCGGGCGAAGGGAGCAGTTCTTC
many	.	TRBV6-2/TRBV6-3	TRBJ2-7	CASSWGKTYEQYF	TGTGCCAGCAGTTGGGGCAAAACCTACGAGCAGTACTTC
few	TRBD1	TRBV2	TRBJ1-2	CASSGEQGARGYTF	TGTGCCAGCAGTGGGGAACAGGGGGCGCGTGGCTACACCTTC
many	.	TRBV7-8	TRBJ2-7	CASTRFAEPIDEQYF	TGTGCCAGCACTCGGTTTGCGGAACCCATCGACGAGCAGTACTTC
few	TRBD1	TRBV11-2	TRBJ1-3	CASSGTGGATKGNTIYF	TGTGCCAGCAGCGGGACAGGGGGAGCTACTAAGGGAAACACCATATATTTT
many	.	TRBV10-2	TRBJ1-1	CASSSGPGEAFF	TGCGCCAGCAGTTCAGGGCCCGGGGAAGCTTTCTTT
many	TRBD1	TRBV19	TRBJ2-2	CASSIGQGWTGELFF	TGTGCCAGTAGTATTGGACAGGGGTGGACCGGGGAGCTGTTTTTT
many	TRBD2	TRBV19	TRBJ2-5	CATRVSGRGETQYF	TGTGCCACCAGGGTCAGCGGGAGAGGCGAGACCCAGTACTTC
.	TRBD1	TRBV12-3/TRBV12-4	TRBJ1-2	CASSPSRQGVNGYTF	TGTGCCAGCAGCCCTAGCCGACAGGGTGTAAATGGCTACACCTTC
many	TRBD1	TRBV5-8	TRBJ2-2	CASSSGQEFTGELFF	TGTGCCAGCAGCTCGGGACAGGAGTTCACCGGGGAGCTGTTTTTT
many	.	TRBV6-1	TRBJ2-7	CAIRDSSYEQYF	TGTGCCATTAGGGACTCATCCTACGAGCAGTACTTC
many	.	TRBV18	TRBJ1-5	CASSPKGQGSYQPQHF	TGTGCCAGCTCACCCAAAGGGCAGGGATCTTATCAGCCCCAGCATTTT
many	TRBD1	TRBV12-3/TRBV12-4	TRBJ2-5	CASSLAGTEETQYF	TGTGCCAGCAGTTTAGCCGGGACAGAAGAGACCCAGTACTTC
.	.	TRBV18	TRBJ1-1	CASSPREGRINPEAFF	TGTGCCAGCTCACCAAGGGAGGGCAGAATCAACCCTGAAGCTTTCTTT
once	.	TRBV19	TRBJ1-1	CASSQQGLGTEAFF	TGTGCCAGTAGTCAACAGGGTTTGGGCACTGAAGCTTTCTTT
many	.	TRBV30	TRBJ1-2	CAWEMGDGYTF	TGTGCCTGGGAAATGGGGGATGGCTACACCTTC
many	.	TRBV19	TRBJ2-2	CASRTGSTGELFF	TGTGCCAGTAGGACCGGCAGCACCGGGGAGCTGTTTTTT
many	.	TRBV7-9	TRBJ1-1	CASSLFLAVTEAFF	TGTGCCAGCAGCTTATTTTTGGCAGTCACTGAAGCTTTCTTT
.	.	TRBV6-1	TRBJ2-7	CASRPGSPYEQYF	TGTGCCAGCAGGCCCGGGAGCCCCTACGAGCAGTACTTC
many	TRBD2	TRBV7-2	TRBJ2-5	CASSLVPAGVKETQYF	TGTGCCAGCAGCTTAGTCCCCGCGGGGGTAAAAGAGACCCAGTACTTC
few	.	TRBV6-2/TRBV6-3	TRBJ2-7	CASSYIPGPYEQYF	TGTGCCAGCAGTTACATCCCAGGCCCCTACGAGCAGTACTTC
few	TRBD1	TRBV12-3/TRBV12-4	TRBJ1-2	CASSGQGLAYGYTF	TGTGCCAGCAGTGGACAGGGCTTAGCGTATGGCTACACCTTC
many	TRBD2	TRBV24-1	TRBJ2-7	CATSDLLTSGTYEQYF	TGTGCCACCAGTGATTTGTTGACTAGCGGGACCTACGAGCAGTACTTC
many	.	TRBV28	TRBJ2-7	CASSLQTYEQYF	TGTGCCAGCAGTTTACAAACCTACGAGCAGTACTTC
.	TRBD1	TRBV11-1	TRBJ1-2	CASSPTSTGLGGGYTF	TGTGCCAGCAGCCCAACCTCGACAGGGTTAGGAGGTGGCTACACCTTC
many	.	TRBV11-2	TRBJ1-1	CASSPMGSSRGTEAFF	TGTGCCAGCAGCCCCATGGGTTCTTCCAGGGGCACTGAAGCTTTCTTT
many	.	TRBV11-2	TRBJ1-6	CASSLISSSYNSPLHF	TGTGCCAGCAGCTTAATATCGAGCTCCTATAATTCACCCCTCCACTTT
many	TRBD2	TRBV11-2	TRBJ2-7	CASSHNRERGLISYEQYF	TGTGCCAGCAGCCATAACCGGGAGCGGGGACTCATCTCCTACGAGCAGTACTTC
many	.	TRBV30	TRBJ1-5	CAWSKRGNQPQHF	TGTGCCTGGAGCAAAAGGGGGAATCAGCCCCAGCATTTT